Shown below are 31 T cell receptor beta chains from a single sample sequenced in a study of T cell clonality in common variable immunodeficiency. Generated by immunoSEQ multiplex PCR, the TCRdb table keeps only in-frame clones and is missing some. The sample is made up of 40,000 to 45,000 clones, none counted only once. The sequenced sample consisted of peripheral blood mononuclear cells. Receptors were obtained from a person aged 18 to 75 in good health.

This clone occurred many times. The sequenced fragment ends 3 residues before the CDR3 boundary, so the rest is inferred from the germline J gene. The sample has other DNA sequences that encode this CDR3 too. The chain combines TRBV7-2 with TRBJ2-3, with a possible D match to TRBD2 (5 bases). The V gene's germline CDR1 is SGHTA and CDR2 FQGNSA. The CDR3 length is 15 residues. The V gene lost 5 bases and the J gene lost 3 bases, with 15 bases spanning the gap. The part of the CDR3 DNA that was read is TGTGCCAGCAGCGAAACTAGATCCGATACAGATACG. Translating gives CASSETRSDTDT. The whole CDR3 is CASSETRSDTDTQYF.

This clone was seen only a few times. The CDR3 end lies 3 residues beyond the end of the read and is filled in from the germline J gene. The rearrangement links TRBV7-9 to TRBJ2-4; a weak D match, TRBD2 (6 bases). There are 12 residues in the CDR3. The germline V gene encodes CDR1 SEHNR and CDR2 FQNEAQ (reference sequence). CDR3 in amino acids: CASSFRGDGQYF. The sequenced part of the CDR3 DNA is TGTGCCAGCAGCTTTCGCGGGGACGGT.

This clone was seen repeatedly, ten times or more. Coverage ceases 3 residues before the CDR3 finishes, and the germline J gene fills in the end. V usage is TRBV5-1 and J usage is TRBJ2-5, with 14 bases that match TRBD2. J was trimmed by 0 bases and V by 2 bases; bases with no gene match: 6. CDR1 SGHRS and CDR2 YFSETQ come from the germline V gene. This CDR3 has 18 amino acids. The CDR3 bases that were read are TGCGCCAGCAGCTTCCAGACTAGCGGGAGGGCCTACCAAGAGACC. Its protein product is CASSFQTSGRAYQET. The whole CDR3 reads CASSFQTSGRAYQETQYF.

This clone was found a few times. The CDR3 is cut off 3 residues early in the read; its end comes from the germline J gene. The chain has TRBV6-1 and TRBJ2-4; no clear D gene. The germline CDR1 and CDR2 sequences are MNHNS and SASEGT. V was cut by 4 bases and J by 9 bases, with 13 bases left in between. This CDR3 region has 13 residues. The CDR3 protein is CASSGPLHAIQYF. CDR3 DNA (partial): TGTGCCAGCAGTGGGCCATTACACGCCATT.

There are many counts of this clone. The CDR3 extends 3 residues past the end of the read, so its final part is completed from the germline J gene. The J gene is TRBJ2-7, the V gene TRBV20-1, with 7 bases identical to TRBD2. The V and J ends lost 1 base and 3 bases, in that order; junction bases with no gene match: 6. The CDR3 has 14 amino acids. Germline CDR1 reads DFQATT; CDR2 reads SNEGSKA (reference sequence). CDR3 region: CSARVRGGNYEQYF. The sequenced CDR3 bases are TGCAGTGCTAGAGTTCGGGGAGGGAACTACGAG.

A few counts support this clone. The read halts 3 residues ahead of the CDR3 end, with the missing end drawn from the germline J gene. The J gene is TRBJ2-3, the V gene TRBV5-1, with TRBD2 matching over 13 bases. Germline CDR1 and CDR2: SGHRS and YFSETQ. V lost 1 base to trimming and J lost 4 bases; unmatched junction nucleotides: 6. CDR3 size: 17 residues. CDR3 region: CASSLLTSGGVADTQYF. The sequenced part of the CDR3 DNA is TGCGCCAGCAGCTTGCTAACTAGCGGGGGGGTCGCAGATACG.

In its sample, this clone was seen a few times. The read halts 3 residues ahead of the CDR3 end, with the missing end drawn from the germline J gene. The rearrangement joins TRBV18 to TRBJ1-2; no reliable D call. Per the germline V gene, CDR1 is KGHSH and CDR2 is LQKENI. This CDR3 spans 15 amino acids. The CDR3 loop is CASSPLAGGMYDYTF. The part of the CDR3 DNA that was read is TGTGCCAGCTCACCTCTAGCGGGAGGGATGTACGAC. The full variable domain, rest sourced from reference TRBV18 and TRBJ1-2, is NAGVMQNPRHLVRRRGQEARLRCSPMKGHSHVYWYRQLPEEGLKFMVYLQKENIIDESGMPKERFSAEFPKEGPSILRIQQVVRGDSAAYFCASSPLAGGMYDYTFGSGTRLTVV.

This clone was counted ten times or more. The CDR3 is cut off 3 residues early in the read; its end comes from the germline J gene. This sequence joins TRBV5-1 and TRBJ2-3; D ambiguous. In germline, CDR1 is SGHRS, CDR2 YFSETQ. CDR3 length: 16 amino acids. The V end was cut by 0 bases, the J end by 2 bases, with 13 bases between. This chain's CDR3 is CASSLAARQYTDTQYF. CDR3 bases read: TGCGCCAGCAGCTTGGCCGCCAGGCAGTACACAGATACG.

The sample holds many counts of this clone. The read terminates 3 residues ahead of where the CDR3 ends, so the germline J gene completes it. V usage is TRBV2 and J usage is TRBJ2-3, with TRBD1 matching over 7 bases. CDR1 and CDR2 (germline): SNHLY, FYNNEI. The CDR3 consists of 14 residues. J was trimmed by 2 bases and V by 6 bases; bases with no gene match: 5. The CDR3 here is CASRRQGPTDTQYF. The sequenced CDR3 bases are TGTGCCAGCAGAAGACAGGGCCCCACAGATACG.

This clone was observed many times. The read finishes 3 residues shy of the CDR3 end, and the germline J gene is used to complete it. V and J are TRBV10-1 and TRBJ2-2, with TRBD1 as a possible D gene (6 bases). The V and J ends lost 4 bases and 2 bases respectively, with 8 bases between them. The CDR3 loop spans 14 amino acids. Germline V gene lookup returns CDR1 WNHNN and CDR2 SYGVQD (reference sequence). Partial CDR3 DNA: TGCGCCAGCAGTGCTGGGGGCAACACCGGGGAG. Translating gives CASSAGGNTGE. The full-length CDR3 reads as CASSAGGNTGELFF.

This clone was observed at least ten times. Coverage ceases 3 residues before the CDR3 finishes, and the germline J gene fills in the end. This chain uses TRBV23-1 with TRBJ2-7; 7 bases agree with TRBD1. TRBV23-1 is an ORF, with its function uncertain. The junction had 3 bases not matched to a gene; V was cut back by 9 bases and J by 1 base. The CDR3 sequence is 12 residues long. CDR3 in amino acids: CASTGASYEQYF. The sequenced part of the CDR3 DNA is TGCGCCAGTACAGGGGCTTCCTACGAG.

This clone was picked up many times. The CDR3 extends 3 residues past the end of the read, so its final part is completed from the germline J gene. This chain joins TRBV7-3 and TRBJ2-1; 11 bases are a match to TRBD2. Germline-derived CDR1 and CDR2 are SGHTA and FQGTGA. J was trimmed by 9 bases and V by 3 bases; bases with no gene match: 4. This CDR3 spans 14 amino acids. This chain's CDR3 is CASSFSGGAFEQFF. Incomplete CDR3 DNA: TGTGCCAGCAGCTTTAGCGGGGGGGCATTTGAG.

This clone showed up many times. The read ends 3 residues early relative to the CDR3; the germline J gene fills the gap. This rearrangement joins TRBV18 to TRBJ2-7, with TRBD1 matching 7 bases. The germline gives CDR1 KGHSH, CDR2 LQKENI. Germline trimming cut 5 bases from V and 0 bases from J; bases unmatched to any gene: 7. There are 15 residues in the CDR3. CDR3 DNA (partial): TGTGCCAGCTCAACTGGGACAGCAGGCTCCTACGAG. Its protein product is CASSTGTAGSYE. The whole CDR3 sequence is CASSTGTAGSYEQYF.

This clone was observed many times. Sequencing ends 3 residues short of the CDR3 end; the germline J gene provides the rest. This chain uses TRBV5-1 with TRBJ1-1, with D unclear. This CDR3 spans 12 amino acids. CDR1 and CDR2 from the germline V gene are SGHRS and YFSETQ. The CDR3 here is CASSLGRTEAFF. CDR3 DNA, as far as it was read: TGCGCCAGCAGCTTAGGGCGAACCGAA.

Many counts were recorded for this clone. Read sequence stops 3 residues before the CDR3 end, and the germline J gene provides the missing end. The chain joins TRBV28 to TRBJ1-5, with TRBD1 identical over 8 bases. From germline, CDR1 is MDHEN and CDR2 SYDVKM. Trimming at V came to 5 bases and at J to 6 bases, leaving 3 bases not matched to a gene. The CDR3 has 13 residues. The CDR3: CASSPGGVQPQHF. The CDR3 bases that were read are TGTGCCAGCAGTCCAGGGGGCGTTCAGCCC.

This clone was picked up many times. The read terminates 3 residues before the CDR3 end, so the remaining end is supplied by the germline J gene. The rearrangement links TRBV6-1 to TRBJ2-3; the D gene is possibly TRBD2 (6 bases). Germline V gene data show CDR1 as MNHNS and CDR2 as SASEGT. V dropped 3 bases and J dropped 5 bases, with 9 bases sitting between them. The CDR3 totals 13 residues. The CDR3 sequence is CASSEEGLDTQYF. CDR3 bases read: TGTGCCAGCAGTGAGGAGGGGCTAGATACG.

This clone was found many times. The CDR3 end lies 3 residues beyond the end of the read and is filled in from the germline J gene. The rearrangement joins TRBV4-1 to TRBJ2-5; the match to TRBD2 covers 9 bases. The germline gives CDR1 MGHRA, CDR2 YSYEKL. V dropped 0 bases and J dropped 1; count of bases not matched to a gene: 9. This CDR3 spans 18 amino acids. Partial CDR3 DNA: TGCGCCAGCAGCCAAGAACCCGCACTAGCGGGCGTCCAAGAGACC. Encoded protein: CASSQEPALAGVQET. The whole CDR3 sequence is CASSQEPALAGVQETQYF.

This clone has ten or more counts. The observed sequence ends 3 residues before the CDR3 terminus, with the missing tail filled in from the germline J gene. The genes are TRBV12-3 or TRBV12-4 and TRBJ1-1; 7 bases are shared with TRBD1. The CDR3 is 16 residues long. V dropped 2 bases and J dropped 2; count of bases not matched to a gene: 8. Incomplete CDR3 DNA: TGTGCCAGCAGTTTACAAGGGGGCTTGTTAAACACTGAA. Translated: CASSLQGGLLNTE. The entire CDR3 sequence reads CASSLQGGLLNTEAFF.

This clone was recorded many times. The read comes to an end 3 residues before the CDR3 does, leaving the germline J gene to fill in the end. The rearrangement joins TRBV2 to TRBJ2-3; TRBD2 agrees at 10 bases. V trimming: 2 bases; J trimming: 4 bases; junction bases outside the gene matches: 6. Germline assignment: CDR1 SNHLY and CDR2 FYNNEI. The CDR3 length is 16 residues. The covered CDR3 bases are TGTGCCAGCAGTGAACGAGCGGGGGGGAGTCCAGATACG. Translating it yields CASSERAGGSPDT. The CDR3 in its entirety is CASSERAGGSPDTQYF.

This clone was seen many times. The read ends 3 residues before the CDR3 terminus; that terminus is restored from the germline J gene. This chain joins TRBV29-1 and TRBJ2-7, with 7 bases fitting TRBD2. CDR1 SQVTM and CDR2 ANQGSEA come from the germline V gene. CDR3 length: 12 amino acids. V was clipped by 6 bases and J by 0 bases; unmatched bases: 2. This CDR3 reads CSVTSSSYEQYF. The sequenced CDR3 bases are TGCAGCGTGACTAGCTCCTCCTACGAG.

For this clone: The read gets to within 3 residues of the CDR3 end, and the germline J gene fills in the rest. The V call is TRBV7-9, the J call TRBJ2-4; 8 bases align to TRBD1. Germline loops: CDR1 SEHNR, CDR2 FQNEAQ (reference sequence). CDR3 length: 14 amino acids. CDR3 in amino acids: CASSAGQGLYGQYF. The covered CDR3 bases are TGTGCCAGCAGCGCCGGACAGGGCCTCTATGGT.

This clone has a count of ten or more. CDR3 DNA, as far as it was read: TGTGCCAGTAGTCTCCGGGACAGGGCGGTGAACACTGAA. Its protein product is CASSLRDRAVNTE. The full CDR3 protein is CASSLRDRAVNTEAFF. This chain links TRBV19 with TRBJ1-1, with 9 bases identical to TRBD1. The read stops 3 residues short of the end of the CDR3; the missing end is completed from the germline J gene. V lost 5 bases, J lost 0 bases, and 7 bases stayed unmatched. This CDR3 has 16 residues. The germline V gene has CDR1 LNHDA and CDR2 SQIVND (reference sequence).

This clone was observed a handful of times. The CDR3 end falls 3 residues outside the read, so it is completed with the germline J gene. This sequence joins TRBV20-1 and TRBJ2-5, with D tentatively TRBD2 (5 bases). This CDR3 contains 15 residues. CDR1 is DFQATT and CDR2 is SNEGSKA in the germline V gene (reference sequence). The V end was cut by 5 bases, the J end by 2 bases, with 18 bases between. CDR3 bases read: TGCAGTGCTGACGACCCGCGGGTGCCTCAAGAGACC. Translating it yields CSADDPRVPQET. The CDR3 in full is CSADDPRVPQETQYF.

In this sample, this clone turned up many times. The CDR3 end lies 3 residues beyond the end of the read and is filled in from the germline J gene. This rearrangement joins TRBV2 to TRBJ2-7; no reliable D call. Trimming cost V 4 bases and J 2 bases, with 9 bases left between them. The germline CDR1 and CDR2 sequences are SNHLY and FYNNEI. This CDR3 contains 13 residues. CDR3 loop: CASSVAPTYEQYF. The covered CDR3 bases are TGTGCCAGCAGTGTGGCCCCGACCTACGAG. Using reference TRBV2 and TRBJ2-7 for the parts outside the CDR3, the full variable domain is EPEVTQTPSHQVTQMGQEVILRCVPISNHLYFYWYRQILGQKVEFLVSFYNNEISEKSEIFDDQFSVERPDGSNFTLKIRSTKLEDSAMYFCASSVAPTYEQYFGPGTRLTVT.

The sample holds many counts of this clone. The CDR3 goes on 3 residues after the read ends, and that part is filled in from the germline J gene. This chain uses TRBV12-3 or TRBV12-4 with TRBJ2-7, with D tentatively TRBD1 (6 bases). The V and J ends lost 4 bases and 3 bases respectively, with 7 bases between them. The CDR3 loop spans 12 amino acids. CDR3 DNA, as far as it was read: TGTGCCAGCAGTTGGACAGTCTACGAG. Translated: CASSWTVYE. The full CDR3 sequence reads CASSWTVYEQYF.

Partial CDR3 DNA: TGTGCCAGCAGCCCCTCGGACTTAGCGGGGGGGTCCTATACC. Its translation is CASSPSDLAGGSYT. The full CDR3 sequence reads CASSPSDLAGGSYTYTF. The rearrangement links TRBV13 to TRBJ1-2; D is possibly TRBD1 (5 bases). The read halts 3 residues ahead of the CDR3 end, with the missing end drawn from the germline J gene. Germline V gene lookup returns CDR1 PRHDT and CDR2 FYEKMQ (reference sequence). The CDR3 is made up of 17 amino acids.

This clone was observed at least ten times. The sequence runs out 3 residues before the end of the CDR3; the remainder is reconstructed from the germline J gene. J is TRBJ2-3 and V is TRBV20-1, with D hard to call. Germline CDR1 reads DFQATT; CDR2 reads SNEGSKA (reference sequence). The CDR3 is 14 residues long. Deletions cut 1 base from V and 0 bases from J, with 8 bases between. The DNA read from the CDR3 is TGCAGTGCTAGAGCGCAGTTTAGCACAGATACG. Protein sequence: CSARAQFSTDT. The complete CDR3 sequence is CSARAQFSTDTQYF.

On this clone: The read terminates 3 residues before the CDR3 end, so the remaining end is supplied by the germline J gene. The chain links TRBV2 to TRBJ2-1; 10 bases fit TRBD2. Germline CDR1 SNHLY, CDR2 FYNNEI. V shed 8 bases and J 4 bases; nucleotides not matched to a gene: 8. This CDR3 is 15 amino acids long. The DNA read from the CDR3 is TGTGCCAGCCTTTCAGGACTAGCGGCTTACAATGAG. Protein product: CASLSGLAAYNE. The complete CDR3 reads CASLSGLAAYNEQFF.

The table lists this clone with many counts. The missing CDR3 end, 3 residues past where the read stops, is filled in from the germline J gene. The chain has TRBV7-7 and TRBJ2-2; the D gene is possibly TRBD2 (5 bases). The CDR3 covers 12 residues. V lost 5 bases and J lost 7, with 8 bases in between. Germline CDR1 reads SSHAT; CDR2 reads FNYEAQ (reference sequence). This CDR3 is CASSRTGGELFF. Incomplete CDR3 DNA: TGTGCCAGCAGCCGGACTGGCGGGGAG.

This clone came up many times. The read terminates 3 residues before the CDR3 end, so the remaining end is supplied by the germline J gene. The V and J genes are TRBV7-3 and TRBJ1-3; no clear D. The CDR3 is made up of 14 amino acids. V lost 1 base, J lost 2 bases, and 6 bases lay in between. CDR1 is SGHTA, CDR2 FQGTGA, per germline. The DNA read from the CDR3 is TGTGCCAGCAGCTTAAACGGGGCTGGAAACACC. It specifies CASSLNGAGNT. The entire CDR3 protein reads CASSLNGAGNTIYF.

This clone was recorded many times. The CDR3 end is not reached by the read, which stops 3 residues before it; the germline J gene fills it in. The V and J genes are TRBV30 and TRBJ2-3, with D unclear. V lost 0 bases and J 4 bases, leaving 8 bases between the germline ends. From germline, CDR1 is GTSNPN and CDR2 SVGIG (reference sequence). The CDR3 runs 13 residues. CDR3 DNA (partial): TGTGCCTGGAGTGTAGCCGGTCCAGATACG. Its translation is CAWSVAGPDT. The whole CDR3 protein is CAWSVAGPDTQYF.